The 11 T cell receptor beta chains below all came from one sample that was sequenced in a study of cytomegalovirus exposure and HLA in healthy donors. Both 60 Vbeta primers and 13 Jbeta primers went into the PCR. Repertoires were generated with immunoSEQ multiplex PCR, while TCRdb's copy carries only in-frame clones and drops some. In the table there are 100,000 to 150,000 clones, just under 80% of which are singletons. Sequencing was performed on PBMCs. The source is a woman aged 40-49 years in good health and CMV-seronegative.

This clone turned up a few times. The V gene is TRBV29-1, the J gene TRBJ1-1; 10 bases match TRBD1. CDR3 length: 13 amino acids. Germline CDR1 is SQVTM and CDR2 is ANQGSEA. V shed 5 bases, J shed 5 bases, and the junction held 5 bases outside the gene matches. The CDR3 region is CSVKGQGETEAFF. CDR3 nucleotide sequence: TGCAGCGTTAAAGGACAGGGGGAAACTGAAGCTTTCTTT.

The chain links TRBV7-2 to TRBJ2-5, with 11 bases matching TRBD2. The junction had 17 bases not matched to a gene; V was cut back by 5 bases and J by 6 bases. Germline CDR1 and CDR2: SGHTA and FQGNSA. The CDR3 has 18 amino acids. As DNA, the CDR3 is TGTGCCAGCAGCCACCTAGGTGGGGTAGCGGGGGGGCTAAAGACCCAGTACTTC. Translation gives CASSHLGGVAGGLKTQYF.

This chain uses TRBV28 with TRBJ2-1; TRBD1 matches at 7 bases. After removal of 5 bases from V and 12 bases from J, the junction contained 10 bases not matched to a gene. The CDR3 covers 13 residues. Germline V gives CDR1 MDHEN, CDR2 SYDVKM. CDR3 in amino acids: CASSARGLRSQFF. Written as DNA, the CDR3 is TGTGCCAGCAGTGCGAGGGGGCTGCGTTCGCAGTTCTTC.

This clone has more than one count but fewer than ten. One end of the junction varies from germline; a read error may be responsible. V gene TRBV7-9 combines with J gene TRBJ2-7; maybe TRBD1 (5 bases). CDR1 and CDR2 (germline): SEHNR, FQNEAQ (reference sequence). The CDR3 extends over 13 amino acids. In DNA form, the CDR3 reads TGTTCCAGCAGCTTATGGCAGGGCTACGAGCAGTACTTC. This sequence encodes CSSSLWQGYEQYF.

The rearrangement uses TRBV7-6 and TRBJ1-4, with TRBD1 as a possible D gene (6 bases). The germline CDR1 and CDR2 sequences are SGHVS and FNYEAQ. CDR3 length equals 16 residues. V lost 5 bases, J lost 0 bases, and 13 bases lay in between. CDR3 sequence: CASSRGTDATNEKLFF. CDR3 sequence (DNA): TGTGCCAGCAGCAGGGGGACGGATGCAACTAATGAAAAACTGTTTTTT.

The rearrangement uses TRBV15 and TRBJ2-3, with TRBD1 matching over 7 bases. V gave up 3 bases and J gave up 3 bases; unmatched junction bases: 3. The CDR3 sequence is 14 residues long. Germline assignment: CDR1 LNHNV and CDR2 YYDKDF (reference sequence). DNA of the CDR3: TGTGCCACCAGCAGCACAGGGGTGACAGATACGCAGTATTTT. Protein sequence: CATSSTGVTDTQYF.

The chain is built from TRBV5-4 and TRBJ2-5, with 8 bases that match TRBD2. The tail of the sequence fits TRBJ2-7 better, so the J call may be wrong. The CDR3 is 17 residues long. Germline loops: CDR1 SGHNT, CDR2 YYREEE (reference sequence). CDR3 amino acids: CASSFTGGTASSYEQYF. CDR3 DNA sequence: TGTGCCAGCAGCTTCACGGGAGGGACGGCTAGCTCCTACGAGCAGTACTTC.

The chain couples TRBV10-3 to TRBJ1-5; D perhaps matches TRBD1 (5 bases). The CDR3 has 17 amino acids. CDR1 is ENHRY and CDR2 is SYGVKD in the germline V gene. V lost 2 bases and J 0 bases, leaving 14 bases between the germline ends. CDR3 nucleotides: TGTGCCATCAGTGAGGCGGGGGGGGGTCTTAGCAATCAGCCCCAGCATTTT. This gives the protein CAISEAGGGLSNQPQHF.

The rearrangement links TRBV6-4 to TRBJ2-5; D remains ambiguous. The end of the DNA fits TRBJ2-7 better, so the J call may be wrong. Germline assignment: CDR1 MRHNA and CDR2 SNTAGT. The CDR3 is 10 residues long. The DNA of the CDR3 is TGTGCCAGCAGTGACTACGAGCAGTACTTC. Its translation: CASSDYEQYF.

The rearrangement links TRBV30 to TRBJ2-1, with 14 nucleotides matching TRBD2. With 3 bases clipped from V and 10 bases from J, the junction kept 2 bases outside the gene matches. Germline V gene data show CDR1 as GTSNPN and CDR2 as SVGIG (reference sequence). The CDR3 extends over 13 amino acids. The CDR3 here is CAWRGLAGAEQFF. As DNA, the CDR3 is TGTGCCTGGAGGGGACTAGCGGGGGCAGAGCAGTTCTTC.

The chain couples TRBV2 to TRBJ1-6; D gene unclear. The CDR3 sequence is 15 residues long. The germline V and J ends were trimmed by 2 bases and 3 bases, with 8 bases remaining between them. Germline V gene lookup returns CDR1 SNHLY and CDR2 FYNNEI. The DNA of the CDR3 is TGTGCCAGCAGTGAATTGGGCAGCTATAATTCACCCCTCCACTTT. Protein product: CASSELGSYNSPLHF.